These 31 T cell receptor beta chains were all obtained from the same sample, sequenced in a study of cytomegalovirus exposure and HLA in healthy donors. Amplification used 60 Vbeta primers and 13 Jbeta primers. Measured with immunoSEQ multiplex PCR; TCRdb has only the in-frame clones, and not every one. The repertoire holds hundreds of thousands of clones, with roughly 91% as singletons. Sequencing input: PBMCs. The receptors were gathered from a young woman in good health and CMV-seronegative.

This chain connects TRBV27 to TRBJ2-7; possibly TRBD2 for D (6 bases). In germline, CDR1 is MNHEY, CDR2 SMNVEV (reference sequence). CDR3 length: 14 residues. Deletions cut 8 bases from V and 3 bases from J, with 17 bases between. The CDR3: CASRRRGGDYEQYF. CDR3 coding DNA: TGTGCCAGCCGCCGGCGGGGCGGAGACTACGAGCAGTACTTC.

The chain couples TRBV19 to TRBJ1-2, with D possibly being TRBD1 (6 bases). V was trimmed by 4 bases and J by 3 bases, leaving 9 bases between them. The CDR3 runs 13 residues. Germline CDR1 is LNHDA and CDR2 is SQIVND (reference sequence). CDR3 protein: CASSTDRYYGYTF. As DNA, the CDR3 is TGTGCCAGTAGTACCGACAGGTACTATGGCTACACCTTC.

The DNA for the CDR3 is TGTGCCAGCTCACTTGGGACTTTGAACACCGGGGAGCTGTTTTTT. Encoded protein: CASSLGTLNTGELFF. The rearrangement uses TRBV18 and TRBJ2-2; possibly TRBD2 for D (6 bases). The CDR3 is 15 amino acids. Germline CDR1 is KGHSH and CDR2 is LQKENI. V shed 4 bases and J shed 1 base, with 10 bases lying between them.

The chain uses TRBV27 and TRBJ1-2; possibly TRBD1 for D (6 bases). In germline, CDR1 is MNHEY, CDR2 SMNVEV (reference sequence). The CDR3 is 13 amino acids. V lost 3 bases, J lost 6 bases, and 11 bases lay in between. For the CDR3, the DNA is TGTGCCAGCAGTTTCCCCGGACAGAATGGCTACACCTTC. This codes for CASSFPGQNGYTF.

This chain connects TRBV4-3 to TRBJ2-1; 7 positions match TRBD1. The CDR3 consists of 15 residues. Losses at the gene ends were 3 bases for V and 5 bases for J; bases not matched to a gene: 7. The germline gives CDR1 LGHNA, CDR2 YSLEER. The CDR3 bases are TGCGCCAGCAGCCAGGTCTGGGACAGAGACAATGAGCAGTTCTTC. Translation: CASSQVWDRDNEQFF.

The chain links TRBV9 to TRBJ2-3; D remains unclear. V was pared by 0 bases and J by 5 bases, with 7 bases between. The CDR3 contains 13 residues. CDR1 and CDR2 from the germline V gene are SGDLS and YYNGEE. The CDR3: CASSVAVVDTQYF. In DNA, the CDR3 is TGTGCCAGCAGCGTAGCGGTAGTAGATACGCAGTATTTT.

The genes are TRBV6-6 and TRBJ2-3; TRBD2 agrees at 9 bases. The CDR3 runs to 15 residues. CDR1 is MNHNY and CDR2 is SVGAGI in the germline V gene (reference sequence). After removal of 4 bases from V and 4 bases from J, the junction contained 6 bases not matched to a gene. The CDR3 is CASSLLAGVADTQYF. The CDR3 DNA reads as TGTGCCAGCAGTTTATTAGCGGGGGTGGCAGATACGCAGTATTTT.

The genes are TRBV2 and TRBJ1-1, with 7 bases aligning to TRBD1. Looked up from germline, CDR1 is SNHLY and CDR2 is FYNNEI. The CDR3 covers 15 residues. The V and J ends lost 6 bases and 1 base, in that order; junction bases with no gene match: 8. This chain's CDR3 is CASRVGTEGNTEAFF. The CDR3 coding sequence is TGTGCCAGCAGGGTCGGGACAGAAGGGAACACTGAAGCTTTCTTT. The entire variable domain, with the rest obtained from reference TRBV2 and TRBJ1-1, is as follows: EPEVTQTPSHQVTQMGQEVILRCVPISNHLYFYWYRQILGQKVEFLVSFYNNEISEKSEIFDDQFSVERPDGSNFTLKIRSTKLEDSAMYFCASRVGTEGNTEAFFGQGTRLTVV.

Turning to this clone: Other DNA sequences from this sample encode an identical CDR3 as well. The rearrangement uses TRBV18 and TRBJ2-7; 8 positions match TRBD1. With V trimmed by 1 base and J by 6 bases, 2 bases remained unmatched. The CDR3 runs 13 residues. CDR1 is KGHSH and CDR2 is LQKENI in the germline V gene. The CDR3 region is CASSPRTGSEQYF. Written as DNA, the CDR3 is TGTGCCAGCTCACCACGGACAGGGTCCGAGCAGTACTTC. Looking up the rest from reference TRBV18 and TRBJ2-7 gives the full variable domain: NAGVMQNPRHLVRRRGQEARLRCSPMKGHSHVYWYRQLPEEGLKFMVYLQKENIIDESGMPKERFSAEFPKEGPSILRIQQVVRGDSAAYFCASSPRTGSEQYFGPGTRLTVT.

The gene calls are TRBV6-5 and TRBJ2-5; 9 nucleotides match TRBD1. CDR1 and CDR2 (germline): MNHEY, SVGAGI. V dropped 5 bases and J dropped 5; count of bases not matched to a gene: 6. The CDR3 length is 14 residues. The CDR3 DNA reads TGTGCCAGCAGTCTACAGGGGGCGTGGGAGACCCAGTACTTC. The encoded protein is CASSLQGAWETQYF.

The chain employs TRBV11-3 and TRBJ2-7; 10 bases match TRBD1. This CDR3 region has 15 residues. Germline V gene sequence: CDR1 SGHNT, CDR2 YENEEA. The V segment lost 5 bases and the J segment 7 bases; nucleotides outside the gene matches: 11. The CDR3 loop is CASSPVTGGRREQYF. The CDR3 nucleotides are TGTGCCAGCAGCCCTGTGACAGGGGGCAGGAGGGAGCAGTACTTC. Filled out from reference TRBV11-3 and TRBJ2-7, the complete variable domain reads EAGVVQSPRYKIIEKKQPVAFWCNPISGHNTLYWYLQNLGQGPELLIRYENEEAVDDSQLPKDRFSAERLKGVDSTLKIQPAELGDSAVYLCASSPVTGGRREQYFGPGTRLTVT.

V is TRBV10-3 and J is TRBJ1-2; 8 bases match TRBD1. V shed 6 bases, J shed 8 bases, and the junction held 11 bases outside the gene matches. Germline V gives CDR1 ENHRY, CDR2 SYGVKD. This CDR3 is 14 amino acids long. The CDR3, as DNA: TGTGCCATCAGAGAAGCACAGGGGGGTAAAGGCTACACCTTC. This codes for CAIREAQGGKGYTF.

This clone was recorded only once. This chain connects TRBV5-1 to TRBJ2-3, with 11 bases lining up with TRBD2. J gave up 3 bases and V 4 bases, and 13 bases lay outside the gene matches. CDR3 length equals 18 residues. CDR1 and CDR2 from the germline V gene are SGHRS and YFSETQ. This chain's CDR3 is CASSVMLAGGPRTDTQYF. The CDR3 coding sequence is TGCGCCAGCAGCGTCATGTTAGCGGGAGGGCCTCGGACAGATACGCAGTATTTT. Full variable domain (remainder filled in from reference TRBV5-1 and TRBJ2-3): KAGVTQTPRYLIKTRGQQVTLSCSPISGHRSVSWYQQTPGQGLQFLFEYFSETQRNKGNFPGRFSGRQFSNSRSEMNVSTLELGDSALYLCASSVMLAGGPRTDTQYFGPGTRLTVL.

The gene calls are TRBV4-2 and TRBJ2-4, with a possible D match to TRBD1 (6 bases). V was cut by 5 bases and J by 0 bases, with 8 bases left in between. There are 14 residues in the CDR3. The germline V gene has CDR1 LGHNA and CDR2 YNFKEQ. CDR3 in DNA: TGTGCCAGCAGCGACAGGTTAGCCAAAAACATTCAGTACTTC. Translation: CASSDRLAKNIQYF.

The chain carries TRBV9 and TRBJ2-3; no clear D. Trimming took off 0 bases at V and 2 bases at J, with 7 bases between the two ends. The CDR3 covers 14 residues. The V gene's germline CDR1 is SGDLS and CDR2 YYNGEE. The CDR3 sequence: CASSVARITDTQYF. DNA for the CDR3: TGTGCCAGCAGCGTAGCCAGGATCACAGATACGCAGTATTTT.

Of note for this clone: Distinct nucleotide sequences in the sample also encode this CDR3. The V and J genes are TRBV6-5 and TRBJ2-5; D is ambiguous. The ends were cut back, 2 bases at V and 1 base at J, with 5 bases in the middle. Germline assignment: CDR1 MNHEY and CDR2 SVGAGI. This CDR3 is 13 amino acids long. The CDR3 reads CASSYGGQETQYF. Written as DNA, the CDR3 is TGTGCCAGCAGTTACGGCGGCCAAGAGACCCAGTACTTC.

The chain has TRBV4-3 and TRBJ2-7, with TRBD2 identical over 14 bases. This CDR3 spans 16 amino acids. Germline V gives CDR1 LGHNA, CDR2 YSLEER. The V segment lost 3 bases and the J segment 3 bases; nucleotides outside the gene matches: 4. CDR3 nucleotide sequence: TGCGCCAGCAGCCACGGGACTAGCGGGGGAATCTACGAGCAGTACTTC. Amino acids: CASSHGTSGGIYEQYF.

J is TRBJ2-1 and V is TRBV18, with TRBD2 matching over 7 bases. The CDR3 runs 14 residues. V shed 8 bases and J 7 bases; nucleotides not matched to a gene: 11. The germline V gene has CDR1 KGHSH and CDR2 LQKENI. The CDR3 reads CASALGPSGNEQFF. CDR3 DNA sequence: TGTGCCAGCGCTCTAGGGCCTAGCGGTAATGAGCAGTTCTTC.

This rearrangement joins TRBV18 to TRBJ2-3; 13 nucleotides match TRBD2. V was pared by 2 bases and J by 4 bases, with 6 bases of the junction left unmatched. Germline CDR1 reads KGHSH; CDR2 reads LQKENI. The CDR3 contains 17 residues. CDR3 DNA: TGTGCCAGCTCACCAAGACTAGCGGGGGGCGGCGCAGATACGCAGTATTTT. Its protein product is CASSPRLAGGGADTQYF.

For this clone: Within the sample, other DNA sequences also encode this same CDR3. The V and J genes are TRBV6-1 and TRBJ1-4, with D possibly matching TRBD1 (5 bases). CDR3 length: 15 amino acids. Between the trimmed V and J ends, which lost 11 bases and 7 bases, there was a span of 23 bases. Germline-derived CDR1 and CDR2 are MNHNS and SASEGT. For the CDR3, the DNA is TGTGCCGGACAAACTTCCCGATCGGGTGGTGAAAAACTGTTTTTT. Translated: CAGQTSRSGGEKLFF.

J is TRBJ2-2 and V is TRBV7-2, with 12 bases identical to TRBD2. V lost 1 base, J lost 0 bases, and 6 bases stayed unmatched. The CDR3 consists of 19 residues. Germline lookup yields CDR1 SGHTA and CDR2 FQGNSA. This CDR3 is CASSLGLAGEIANTGELFF. The DNA of the CDR3 is TGTGCCAGCAGCTTAGGACTAGCGGGAGAGATCGCGAACACCGGGGAGCTGTTTTTT.

Details on this clone: In the same sample, other DNA sequences code for this CDR3. The V gene is TRBV7-2, the J gene TRBJ2-7; D is uncertain. The CDR3 extends over 13 amino acids. CDR1 and CDR2 from the germline V gene are SGHTA and FQGNSA. The V end lost 0 bases, the J end lost 3 bases, and 6 bases lay between the germline ends. Written as DNA, the CDR3 is TGTGCCAGCAGCTTAGCGGGCCTCTACGAGCAGTACTTC. Translating it yields CASSLAGLYEQYF.

The rearrangement uses TRBV5-4 and TRBJ2-1; perhaps TRBD2 as D (5 bases). V was cut by 4 bases and J by 7 bases, with 9 bases left in between. CDR1 is SGHNT, CDR2 YYREEE, per germline (reference sequence). The CDR3 has 12 residues. The CDR3 protein is CASSLIANEQFF. The CDR3 DNA reads TGTGCCAGCAGCCTCATAGCGAATGAGCAGTTCTTC.

The V call is TRBV4-3, the J call TRBJ2-7; 10 nucleotides line up with TRBD2. The CDR3 is made up of 17 amino acids. Germline trimming cut 0 bases from V and 0 bases from J; bases unmatched to any gene: 5. Germline values: CDR1 LGHNA, CDR2 YSLEER. In DNA form, the CDR3 reads TGCGCCAGCAGCCAAGATTTAGGACTAGCGGACTCCTACGAGCAGTACTTC. This sequence encodes CASSQDLGLADSYEQYF.

The rearrangement uses TRBV9 and TRBJ2-7; 12 bases map to TRBD2. With V trimmed by 3 bases and J by 3 bases, 1 base remained unmatched. Germline V gene data show CDR1 as SGDLS and CDR2 as YYNGEE. The CDR3 runs 14 residues. The CDR3 nucleotides read TGTGCCAGCAGCGCGACTAGCGGGGGCTACGAGCAGTACTTC. Encoded protein: CASSATSGGYEQYF.

V and J are TRBV19 and TRBJ2-7, with D maybe TRBD1 (5 bases). Trimming stripped 4 bases from V and 2 bases from J, with 12 bases between. Germline V gene sequence: CDR1 LNHDA, CDR2 SQIVND (reference sequence). The CDR3 runs to 14 residues. The DNA for the CDR3 is TGTGCCAGTAGTAACCCAGGGAATACCTACGAGCAGTACTTC. Translating gives CASSNPGNTYEQYF.

This clone was seen once. This chain links TRBV4-1 with TRBJ2-5; 10 nucleotides align to TRBD1. Germline CDR1 and CDR2: MGHRA and YSYEKL. The trim removed 1 base at V and 2 bases at J, leaving 4 bases unmatched. The CDR3 sequence is 16 residues long. CDR3 loop: CASSQVRQGAQETQYF. DNA of the CDR3: TGCGCCAGCAGCCAAGTGAGACAGGGGGCACAAGAGACCCAGTACTTC.

V usage is TRBV7-2 and J usage is TRBJ2-5, with a tentative D call TRBD2 (5 bases). CDR1 SGHTA and CDR2 FQGNSA come from the germline V gene. V was pared by 5 bases and J by 4 bases, with 14 bases between. The CDR3 is 14 amino acids. The CDR3 protein is CASSPMRARETQYF. CDR3 nucleotide sequence: TGTGCCAGCAGCCCCATGAGGGCCCGAGAGACCCAGTACTTC.

This chain connects TRBV10-3 to TRBJ2-4; TRBD2 is a possible D gene (6 bases). Germline CDR1 ENHRY, CDR2 SYGVKD. Deletions cut 3 bases from V and 5 bases from J, with 11 bases between. This CDR3 is 14 amino acids long. CDR3 amino acids: CAISERTTENIQYF. DNA for the CDR3: TGTGCCATCAGTGAAAGGACTACAGAAAACATTCAGTACTTC.

The chain recombines TRBV7-8 with TRBJ2-4; TRBD2 is a possible D gene (6 bases). The ends were cut back, 2 bases at V and 0 bases at J, with 14 bases in the middle. The germline V gene has CDR1 SGHVS and CDR2 FQNEAQ. CDR3 length equals 17 residues. The CDR3 sequence is CASSLNSFGGAKNIQYF. DNA for the CDR3: TGTGCCAGCAGCTTAAATAGTTTCGGGGGAGCCAAAAACATTCAGTACTTC.

The chain joins TRBV4-2 to TRBJ2-1; 10 bases match TRBD2. V trimming: 2 bases; J trimming: 3 bases; junction bases outside the gene matches: 7. From germline, CDR1 is LGHNA and CDR2 YNFKEQ. The CDR3 length is 17 residues. CDR3 sequence: CASSQQAGGPVYNEQFF. The CDR3 DNA reads as TGTGCCAGCAGCCAACAAGCGGGAGGGCCCGTCTACAATGAGCAGTTCTTC.